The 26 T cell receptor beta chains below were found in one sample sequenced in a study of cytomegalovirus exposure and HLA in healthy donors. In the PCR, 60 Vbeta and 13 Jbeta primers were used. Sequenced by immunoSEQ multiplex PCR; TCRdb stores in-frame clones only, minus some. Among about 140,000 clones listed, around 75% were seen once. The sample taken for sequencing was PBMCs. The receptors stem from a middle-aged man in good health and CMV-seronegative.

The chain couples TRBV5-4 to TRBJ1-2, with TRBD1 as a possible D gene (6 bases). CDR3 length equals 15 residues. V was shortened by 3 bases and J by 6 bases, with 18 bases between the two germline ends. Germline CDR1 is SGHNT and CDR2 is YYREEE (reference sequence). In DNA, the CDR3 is TGTGCCAGCAGCTACGGCGGGGGGGCCGGGGATGGCTACACCTTC. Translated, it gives CASSYGGGAGDGYTF.

The CDR3 DNA reads TGTGCCAGTAGTATCGGGACAGGGAATTATGGTGAGCAGTTCTTC. Amino acid sequence: CASSIGTGNYGEQFF. This chain connects TRBV19 to TRBJ2-1; TRBD1 aligns across 9 bases. Trimming took 3 bases from V and 9 from J; bases not matched to a gene: 9. CDR3 size: 15 residues. The V gene's germline CDR1 is LNHDA and CDR2 SQIVND (reference sequence).

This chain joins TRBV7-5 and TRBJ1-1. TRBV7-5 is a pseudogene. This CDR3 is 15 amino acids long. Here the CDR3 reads CARSLGREGPPEAFF. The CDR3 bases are TGTGCCAGAAGCTTAGGGAGGGAGGGCCCCCCTGAAGCTTTCTTT.

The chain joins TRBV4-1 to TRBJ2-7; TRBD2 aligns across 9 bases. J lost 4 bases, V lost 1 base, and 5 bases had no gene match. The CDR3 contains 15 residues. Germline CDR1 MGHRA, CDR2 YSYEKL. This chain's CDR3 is CASSQVGAGGYEQYF. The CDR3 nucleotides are TGCGCCAGCAGCCAAGTCGGAGCGGGGGGTTACGAGCAGTACTTC.

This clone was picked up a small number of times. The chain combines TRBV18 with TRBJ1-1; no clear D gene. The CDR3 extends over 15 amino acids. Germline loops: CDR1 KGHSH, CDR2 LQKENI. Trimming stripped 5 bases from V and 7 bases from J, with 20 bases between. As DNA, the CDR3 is TGTGCCAGCTCATTTTGGGGTGGAGTGGAGGTTGAAGCTTTCTTT. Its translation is CASSFWGGVEVEAFF.

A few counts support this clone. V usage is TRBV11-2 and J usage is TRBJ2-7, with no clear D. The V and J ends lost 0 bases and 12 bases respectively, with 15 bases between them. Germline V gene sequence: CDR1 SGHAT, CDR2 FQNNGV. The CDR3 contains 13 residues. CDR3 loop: CASSLDQRLPTYF. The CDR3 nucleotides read TGTGCCAGCAGCTTAGATCAACGACTGCCGACGTACTTC.

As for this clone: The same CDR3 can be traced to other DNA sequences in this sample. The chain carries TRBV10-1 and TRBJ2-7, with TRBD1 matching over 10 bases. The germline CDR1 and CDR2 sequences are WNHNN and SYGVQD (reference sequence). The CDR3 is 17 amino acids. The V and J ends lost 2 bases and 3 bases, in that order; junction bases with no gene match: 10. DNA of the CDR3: TGCGCCAGCAGTGAGAAAATGGGACAGGGGTCGTTCTACGAGCAGTACTTC. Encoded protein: CASSEKMGQGSFYEQYF.

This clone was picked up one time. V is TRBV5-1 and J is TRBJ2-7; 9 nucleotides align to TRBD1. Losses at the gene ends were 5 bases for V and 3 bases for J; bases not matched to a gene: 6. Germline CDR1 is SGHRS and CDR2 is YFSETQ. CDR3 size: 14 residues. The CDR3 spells CASRSPDRGYEQYF. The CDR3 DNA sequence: TGCGCCAGCAGGAGTCCGGACAGGGGCTACGAGCAGTACTTC.

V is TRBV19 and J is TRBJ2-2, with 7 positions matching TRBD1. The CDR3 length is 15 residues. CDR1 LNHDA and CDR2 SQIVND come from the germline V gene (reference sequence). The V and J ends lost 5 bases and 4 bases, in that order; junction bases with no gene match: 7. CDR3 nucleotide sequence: TGTGCCAGTAGTCGCGGACAGGCCCGCACCGGGGAGCTGTTTTTT. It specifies CASSRGQARTGELFF.

The CDR3 region is CSVTAGAGYGYTF. CDR3 sequence (DNA): TGCAGCGTTACGGCAGGGGCAGGCTATGGCTACACCTTC. V gene TRBV29-1 combines with J gene TRBJ1-2; D perhaps matches TRBD1 (6 bases). V lost 5 bases to trimming and J lost 4 bases, with 14 bases between them. CDR3 length: 13 residues. Germline-derived CDR1 and CDR2 are SQVTM and ANQGSEA.

The CDR3 protein is CASSPRTGRRAEAFF. The CDR3 DNA is TGTGCCAGCAGTCCTCGGACAGGGCGGAGGGCTGAAGCTTTCTTT. This sequence joins TRBV28 and TRBJ1-1, with 8 bases matching TRBD1. The CDR3 covers 15 residues. Germline V gives CDR1 MDHEN, CDR2 SYDVKM. The J segment lost 6 bases and the V segment lost 5 bases, leaving 11 bases of the junction unmatched.

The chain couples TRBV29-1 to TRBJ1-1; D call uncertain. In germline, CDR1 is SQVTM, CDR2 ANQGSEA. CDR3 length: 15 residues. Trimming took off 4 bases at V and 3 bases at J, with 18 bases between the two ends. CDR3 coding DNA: TGCAGCGTTGTTGGGATTCTGTTGGAGGACACTGAAGCTTTCTTT. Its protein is CSVVGILLEDTEAFF.

The CDR3 nucleotides read TGTGCCAGCAGTGTGCGACTAGCGGGGGACACCGGGGAGCTGTTTTTT. It codes for CASSVRLAGDTGELFF. This sequence joins TRBV2 and TRBJ2-2; the match to TRBD2 covers 12 bases. The CDR3 spans 16 residues. Germline values: CDR1 SNHLY, CDR2 FYNNEI. The ends lost 4 bases at V and 3 bases at J; junction bases unmatched: 3.

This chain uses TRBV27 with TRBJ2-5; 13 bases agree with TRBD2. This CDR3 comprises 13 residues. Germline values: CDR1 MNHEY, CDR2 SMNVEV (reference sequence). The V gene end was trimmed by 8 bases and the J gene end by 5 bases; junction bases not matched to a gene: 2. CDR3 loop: CASGLAGVETQYF. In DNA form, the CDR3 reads TGTGCCAGCGGACTAGCGGGAGTTGAGACCCAGTACTTC.

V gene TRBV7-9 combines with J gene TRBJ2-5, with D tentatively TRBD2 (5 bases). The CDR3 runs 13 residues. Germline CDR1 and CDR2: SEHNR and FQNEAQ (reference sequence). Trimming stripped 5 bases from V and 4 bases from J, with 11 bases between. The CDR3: CASSPPGRETQYF. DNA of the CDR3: TGTGCCAGCAGCCCTCCGGGAAGAGAGACCCAGTACTTC.

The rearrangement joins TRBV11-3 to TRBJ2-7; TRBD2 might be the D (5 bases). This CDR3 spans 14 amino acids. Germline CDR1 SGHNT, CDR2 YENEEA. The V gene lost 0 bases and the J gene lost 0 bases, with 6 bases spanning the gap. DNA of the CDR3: TGTGCCAGCAGCTTAGAAGAGGGCTCCTACGAGCAGTACTTC. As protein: CASSLEEGSYEQYF.

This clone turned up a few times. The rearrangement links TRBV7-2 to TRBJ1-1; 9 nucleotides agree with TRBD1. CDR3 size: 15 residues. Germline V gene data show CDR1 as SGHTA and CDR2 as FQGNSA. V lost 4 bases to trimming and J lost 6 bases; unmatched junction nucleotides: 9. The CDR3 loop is CASSWRQGEGAEAFF. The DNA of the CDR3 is TGTGCCAGCAGCTGGCGACAGGGGGAAGGGGCTGAAGCTTTCTTT.

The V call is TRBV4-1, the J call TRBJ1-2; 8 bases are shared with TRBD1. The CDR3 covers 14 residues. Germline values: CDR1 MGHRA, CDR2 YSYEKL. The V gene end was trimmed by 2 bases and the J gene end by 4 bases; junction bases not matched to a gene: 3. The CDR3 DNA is TGCGCCAGCAGCCAACCGGACAGGGTCTATGGCTACACCTTC. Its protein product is CASSQPDRVYGYTF.

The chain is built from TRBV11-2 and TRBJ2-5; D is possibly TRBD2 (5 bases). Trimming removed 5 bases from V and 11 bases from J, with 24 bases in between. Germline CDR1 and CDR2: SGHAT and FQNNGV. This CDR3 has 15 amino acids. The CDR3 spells CASSPQTGEGVEQYF. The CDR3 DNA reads TGTGCCAGCAGCCCCCAGACCGGGGAAGGTGTTGAGCAGTACTTC.

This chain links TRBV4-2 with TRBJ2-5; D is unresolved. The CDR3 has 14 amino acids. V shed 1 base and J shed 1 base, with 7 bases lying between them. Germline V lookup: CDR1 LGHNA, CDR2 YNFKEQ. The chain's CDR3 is CASSQVTSQETQYF. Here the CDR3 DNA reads TGTGCCAGCAGCCAAGTGACAAGCCAAGAGACCCAGTACTTC.

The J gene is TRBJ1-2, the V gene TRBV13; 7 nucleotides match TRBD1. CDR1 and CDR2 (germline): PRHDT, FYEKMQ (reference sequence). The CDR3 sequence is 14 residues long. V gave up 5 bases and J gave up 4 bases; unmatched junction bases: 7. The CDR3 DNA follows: TGTGCCAGCAGCCGCCGACAGGGATCCTATGGCTACACCTTC. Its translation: CASSRRQGSYGYTF.

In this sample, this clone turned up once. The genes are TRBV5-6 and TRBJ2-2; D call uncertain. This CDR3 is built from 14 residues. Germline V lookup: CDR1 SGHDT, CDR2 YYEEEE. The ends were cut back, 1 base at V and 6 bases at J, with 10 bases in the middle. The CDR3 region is CASSLSQAPGELFF. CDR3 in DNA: TGTGCCAGCAGCTTGTCTCAGGCACCCGGGGAGCTGTTTTTT.

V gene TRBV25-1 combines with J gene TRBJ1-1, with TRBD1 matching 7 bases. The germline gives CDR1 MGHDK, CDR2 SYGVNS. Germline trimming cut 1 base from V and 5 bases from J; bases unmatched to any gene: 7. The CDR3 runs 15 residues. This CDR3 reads CASSEFRRGETEAFF. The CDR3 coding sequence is TGTGCCAGCAGTGAATTCCGCAGGGGGGAGACTGAAGCTTTCTTT. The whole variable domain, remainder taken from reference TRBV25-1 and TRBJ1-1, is EADIYQTPRYLVIGTGKKITLECSQTMGHDKMYWYQQDPGMELHLIHYSYGVNSTEKGDLSSESTVSRIRTEHFPLTLESARPSHTSQYLCASSEFRRGETEAFFGQGTRLTVV.

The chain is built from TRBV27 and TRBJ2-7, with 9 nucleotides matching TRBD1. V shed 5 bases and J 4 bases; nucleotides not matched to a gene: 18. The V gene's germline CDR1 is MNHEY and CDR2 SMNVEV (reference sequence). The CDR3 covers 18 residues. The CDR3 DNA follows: TGTGCCAGCAGTCCGCACCTTTTCCGGGACAGGGTTTCGTACGAGCAGTACTTC. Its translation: CASSPHLFRDRVSYEQYF.

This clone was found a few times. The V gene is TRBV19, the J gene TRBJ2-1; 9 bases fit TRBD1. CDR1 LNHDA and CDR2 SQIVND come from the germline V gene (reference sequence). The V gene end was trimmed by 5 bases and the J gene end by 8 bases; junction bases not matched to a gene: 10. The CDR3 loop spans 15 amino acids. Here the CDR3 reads CASSDRDREGYEQFF. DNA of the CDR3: TGTGCCAGTAGTGACCGGGACAGGGAGGGATATGAGCAGTTCTTC.

CDR3 nucleotides: TGTGCCAGCAGTTACGCCGCTAGCGTAGAGCAGTTCTTC. Protein product: CASSYAASVEQFF. The V and J genes are TRBV6-6 and TRBJ2-1; a weak D match, TRBD2 (6 bases). Germline V gene lookup returns CDR1 MNHNY and CDR2 SVGAGI (reference sequence). V was trimmed by 2 bases and J by 10 bases, leaving 12 bases between them. The CDR3 sequence is 13 residues long.